The 29 T cell receptor beta chains below all came from one sample that was sequenced in a study of cytomegalovirus exposure and HLA in healthy donors. 13 Jbeta primers and 60 Vbeta primers were used for the PCR. The repertoire was sequenced with immunoSEQ multiplex PCR; TCRdb's copy has only in-frame clones and lacks some. The sample has around 94,000 clones, roughly 79% seen once. Sequences were obtained from PBMCs. These receptors originate from a woman between 35 and 50 years old in good health and CMV-seronegative.

The chain is built from TRBV19 and TRBJ1-1; D is undetermined. This CDR3 spans 13 amino acids. Germline V gene sequence: CDR1 LNHDA, CDR2 SQIVND (reference sequence). V was clipped by 3 bases and J by 4 bases, with 9 bases between them. CDR3 sequence reads: CASSIPLVTEAFF. The CDR3 region has the DNA TGTGCCAGTAGTATCCCCCTAGTCACTGAAGCTTTCTTT.

This clone came up a few times. The chain carries TRBV4-1 and TRBJ1-4, with a tentative D call TRBD1 (6 bases). The CDR3 spans 13 residues. CDR1 MGHRA and CDR2 YSYEKL come from the germline V gene. Trimming removed 4 bases from V and 8 bases from J, with 11 bases in between. The CDR3 loop is CASSLRDNEKLFF. For the CDR3, the DNA is TGCGCCAGCAGCCTCCGGGACAACGAAAAACTGTTTTTT.

This chain uses TRBV4-2 with TRBJ2-5; 9 nucleotides match TRBD2. Germline CDR1 LGHNA, CDR2 YNFKEQ. Trimming at V came to 1 base and at J to 4 bases, leaving 28 bases not matched to a gene. The CDR3 consists of 23 residues. DNA for the CDR3: TGTGCCAGCAGCCAAGGCTTCGGTTTTTCGTTAGCGGGGGACCGCTCGGGTAGAGAGACCCAGTACTTC. As protein: CASSQGFGFSLAGDRSGRETQYF.

A single count supports this clone. The V call is TRBV6-5, the J call TRBJ2-5; no reliable D call. The CDR3 has 14 amino acids. Trimming pared 0 bases from V and 4 bases from J, leaving 9 bases between. Germline lookup yields CDR1 MNHEY and CDR2 SVGAGI. The CDR3: CASSYSSYGETQYF. In DNA form, the CDR3 reads TGTGCCAGCAGTTACTCGAGTTATGGAGAGACCCAGTACTTC.

The chain employs TRBV30 and TRBJ2-3, with D tentatively TRBD2 (6 bases). The CDR3 spans 13 residues. CDR1 is GTSNPN and CDR2 is SVGIG in the germline V gene (reference sequence). V lost 2 bases and J 6 bases, leaving 12 bases between the germline ends. DNA of the CDR3: TGTGCCTGGAGTCGCCAGGCGGGGGATACGCAGTATTTT. This gives the protein CAWSRQAGDTQYF. Full variable domain (rest looked up from reference TRBV30 and TRBJ2-3): SQTIHQWPATLVQPVGSPLSLECTVEGTSNPNLYWYRQAAGRGLQLLFYSVGIGQISSEVPQNLSASRPQDRQFILSSKKLLLSDSGFYLCAWSRQAGDTQYFGPGTRLTVL.

This clone was counted between two and nine times. V is TRBV4-1 and J is TRBJ2-1; 10 bases are shared with TRBD2. The J segment lost 8 bases and the V segment lost 3 bases, leaving 7 bases of the junction unmatched. This CDR3 region has 15 residues. Germline V lookup: CDR1 MGHRA, CDR2 YSYEKL. CDR3 amino acids: CASSQPGLALDEQFF. CDR3 coding DNA: TGCGCCAGCAGCCAGCCGGGACTAGCGTTGGATGAGCAGTTCTTC.

On this clone: An end of the junction does not agree with germline; a read error may underlie this. The genes are TRBV7-6 and TRBJ2-7; 8 bases align to TRBD1. Looked up from germline, CDR1 is SGHVS and CDR2 is FNYEAQ. The CDR3 length is 14 residues. This CDR3 reads CASTLNQGAGEQYF. Here the CDR3 DNA reads TGTGCCAGCACCTTAAACCAGGGGGCTGGTGAGCAGTACTTC.

V gene TRBV10-1 combines with J gene TRBJ2-7; 7 nucleotides line up with TRBD1. J gave up 4 bases and V 6 bases, and 6 bases lay outside the gene matches. The V gene's germline CDR1 is WNHNN and CDR2 SYGVQD (reference sequence). This CDR3 is built from 13 residues. The CDR3 coding sequence is TGCGCCAGCAGCGGACAGGAGAGATACGAGCAGTACTTC. It specifies CASSGQERYEQYF.

The chain employs TRBV7-9 and TRBJ2-1; D may be TRBD1 (6 bases). The CDR3 consists of 15 residues. Trimming shortened V by 5 bases and J by 3 bases, and 14 bases separated the two germline ends. Germline CDR1 and CDR2: SEHNR and FQNEAQ (reference sequence). The CDR3, as DNA: TGTGCCAGCAGCCCGCGGACAGCCTACTACAATGAGCAGTTCTTC. Its protein product is CASSPRTAYYNEQFF. Filled out from reference TRBV7-9 and TRBJ2-1, the complete variable domain reads DTGVSQNPRHKITKRGQNVTFRCDPISEHNRLYWYRQTLGQGPEFLTYFQNEAQLEKSRLLSDRFSAERPKGSFSTLEIQRTEQGDSAMYLCASSPRTAYYNEQFFGPGTRLTVL.

The chain joins TRBV27 to TRBJ1-1, with D perhaps matching TRBD1 (6 bases). With 6 bases removed from V and 5 bases from J, the gap between germline ends came to 7 bases. Per germline, CDR1 MNHEY and CDR2 SMNVEV (reference sequence). The CDR3 sequence is 11 residues long. CDR3 DNA: TGTGCCAGCAGCACAGGGACTGAAGCTTTCTTT. This translates into CASSTGTEAFF.

This clone showed up just once. The chain joins TRBV7-2 to TRBJ2-1; D call uncertain. The CDR3 totals 14 residues. V lost 1 base, J lost 7 bases, and 11 bases lay in between. Germline V gives CDR1 SGHTA, CDR2 FQGNSA. The CDR3 DNA follows: TGTGCCAGCAGCTTAGACATCGCTAGGAATGAGCAGTTCTTC. This sequence encodes CASSLDIARNEQFF. The variable domain in full, completed from reference TRBV7-2 and TRBJ2-1, reads GAGVSQSPSNKVTEKGKDVELRCDPISGHTALYWYRQSLGQGLEFLIYFQGNSAPDKSGLPSDRFSAERTGGSVSTLTIQRTQQEDSAVYLCASSLDIARNEQFFGPGTRLTVL.

The chain joins TRBV5-1 to TRBJ2-7; D may be TRBD2 (6 bases). In germline, CDR1 is SGHRS, CDR2 YFSETQ. The CDR3 is 15 amino acids. V was shortened by 4 bases and J by 7 bases, with 21 bases between the two germline ends. In nucleotides, the CDR3 is TGCGCCAGCAGCACTGGGGGGTATTACACGCGAGAGCAGTACTTC. Its protein product is CASSTGGYYTREQYF.

This clone was seen only a few times. The V call is TRBV4-2, the J call TRBJ2-1; 10 bases are shared with TRBD2. The CDR3 sequence is 15 residues long. V lost 2 bases and J lost 7; bases outside the gene matches: 5. Germline CDR1 reads LGHNA; CDR2 reads YNFKEQ. The CDR3 is CASSQSAGGPNEQFF. The CDR3 DNA reads as TGTGCCAGCAGCCAATCAGCGGGGGGGCCTAATGAGCAGTTCTTC.

The rearrangement uses TRBV7-9 and TRBJ2-3; D is perhaps TRBD1 (5 bases). Looked up from germline, CDR1 is SEHNR and CDR2 is FQNEAQ (reference sequence). V dropped 3 bases and J dropped 1 base, with 8 bases sitting between them. The CDR3 has 14 amino acids. The CDR3 DNA reads as TGTGCCAGCAGCTTTGGGGCGGGCACAGATACGCAGTATTTT. Translating it yields CASSFGAGTDTQYF.

The chain carries TRBV4-3 and TRBJ1-1, with D perhaps matching TRBD1 (5 bases). Germline V gene lookup returns CDR1 LGHNA and CDR2 YSLEER. The CDR3 loop spans 20 amino acids. V dropped 0 bases and J dropped 2 bases, with 25 bases sitting between them. DNA of the CDR3: TGCGCCAGCAGCCAAGACCATGGGAGGGGACCCCCGGTTTATAACACTGAAGCTTTCTTT. As protein: CASSQDHGRGPPVYNTEAFF.

This clone was counted only a few times. The genes are TRBV19 and TRBJ2-1; D ambiguous. CDR3 length equals 13 residues. Germline CDR1 reads LNHDA; CDR2 reads SQIVND (reference sequence). Trimming shortened V by 11 bases and J by 14 bases, and 25 bases separated the two germline ends. This chain's CDR3 is CAGYRSRPLIKFF. CDR3 bases: TGTGCCGGATACAGATCCCGGCCTCTCATCAAGTTCTTC.

J is TRBJ2-7 and V is TRBV13; possibly TRBD1 for D (5 bases). The CDR3 has 13 amino acids. Germline V gene lookup returns CDR1 PRHDT and CDR2 FYEKMQ (reference sequence). The V end lost 4 bases, the J end lost 2 bases, and 9 bases lay between the germline ends. CDR3 in amino acids: CASSSRVAYEQYF. The CDR3 region has the DNA TGTGCCAGCAGCTCCAGGGTTGCCTACGAGCAGTACTTC. Using reference TRBV13 and TRBJ2-7 for the parts outside the CDR3, the full variable domain is AAGVIQSPRHLIKEKRETATLKCYPIPRHDTVYWYQQGPGQDPQFLISFYEKMQSDKGSIPDRFSAQQFSDYHSELNMSSLELGDSALYFCASSSRVAYEQYFGPGTRLTVT.

This clone appeared a single time. The J gene is TRBJ2-3, the V gene TRBV6-1, with D possibly TRBD2 on 5 matching bases. Trimming stripped 6 bases from V and 5 bases from J, with 15 bases between. CDR1 and CDR2 from the germline V gene are MNHNS and SASEGT. CDR3 length equals 14 residues. The chain's CDR3 is CASRRAPLGDTQYF. The CDR3 DNA sequence: TGTGCCAGCAGGCGGGCCCCCCTCGGAGATACGCAGTATTTT.

For the CDR3, the DNA is TGTGCCAGCAGCGTAGAGGCGGGCTGGGAGCAGTACTTC. This gives the protein CASSVEAGWEQYF. J is TRBJ2-7 and V is TRBV9; the D gene is possibly TRBD2 (5 bases). Trimming removed 0 bases from V and 7 bases from J, with 11 bases in between. Germline V gives CDR1 SGDLS, CDR2 YYNGEE. The CDR3 runs to 13 residues.

The chain carries TRBV7-9 and TRBJ2-5; 13 bases agree with TRBD2. The length of the CDR3 is 16 residues. The germline CDR1 and CDR2 sequences are SEHNR and FQNEAQ (reference sequence). V lost 5 bases, J lost 2 bases, and 5 bases stayed unmatched. CDR3 sequence reads: CASSKGLAGRQETQYF. The CDR3 DNA sequence: TGTGCCAGCAGCAAGGGACTAGCGGGGAGACAAGAGACCCAGTACTTC.

This clone was recorded a few times. The chain recombines TRBV6-6 with TRBJ1-3; maybe TRBD1 (6 bases). The V and J ends lost 5 bases and 0 bases respectively, with 14 bases between them. CDR1 and CDR2 (germline): MNHNY, SVGAGI (reference sequence). This CDR3 is built from 16 residues. The CDR3 reads CASSRDTQSSGNTIYF. In nucleotides, the CDR3 is TGTGCCAGCAGTCGGGACACCCAGAGCTCTGGAAACACCATATATTTT.

The V gene is TRBV21-1, the J gene TRBJ1-1; the table's D call, TRBD1, has no DNA check behind it. TRBV21-1 is recorded as a pseudogene. This CDR3 spans 14 amino acids. This chain's CDR3 is CASSNWGQNTEAFF. The CDR3 nucleotides are TGTGCCAGCAGCAATTGGGGGCAGAACACTGAAGCTTTCTTT.

This clone was picked up one time. The chain uses TRBV7-3 and TRBJ2-3, with a possible D match to TRBD2 (6 bases). Trimming took off 1 base at V and 7 bases at J, with 12 bases between the two ends. Germline CDR1 reads SGHTA; CDR2 reads FQGTGA. The CDR3 covers 14 residues. As DNA, the CDR3 is TGTGCCAGCAGCTTAAGGCCGACTAGTCATACGCAGTATTTT. Amino acid sequence: CASSLRPTSHTQYF. Together with reference TRBV7-3 and TRBJ2-3, the CDR3 gives the full variable domain: GAGVSQTPSNKVTEKGKYVELRCDPISGHTALYWYRQSLGQGPEFLIYFQGTGAADDSGLPNDRFFAVRPEGSVSTLKIQRTERGDSAVYLCASSLRPTSHTQYFGPGTRLTVL.

The rearrangement joins TRBV5-1 to TRBJ2-3; TRBD2 aligns across 11 bases. The V gene end was trimmed by 0 bases and the J gene end by 8 bases; junction bases not matched to a gene: 8. CDR3 length: 16 residues. Germline-derived CDR1 and CDR2 are SGHRS and YFSETQ. The CDR3 nucleotides read TGCGCCAGCAGCTTGGATAGCGGGGGGGCTTCCGCTACGCAGTATTTT. Translating it yields CASSLDSGGASATQYF.

This CDR3 reads CASGDRDRGYF. In nucleotides, the CDR3 is TGTGCCAGCGGAGACCGGGACAGGGGGTACTTC. This chain links TRBV2 with TRBJ2-7; 10 bases agree with TRBD1. The V gene end was trimmed by 8 bases and the J gene end by 12 bases; junction bases not matched to a gene: 7. Germline CDR1 and CDR2: SNHLY and FYNNEI. This CDR3 spans 11 amino acids.

This clone was observed a handful of times. This chain connects TRBV7-9 to TRBJ1-3; a possible D gene is TRBD1 (6 bases). Germline values: CDR1 SEHNR, CDR2 FQNEAQ (reference sequence). This CDR3 comprises 16 residues. The germline V and J ends were trimmed by 4 bases and 0 bases, with 13 bases remaining between them. The DNA of the CDR3 is TGTGCCAGCAGCTCACCCTTGGGGGCCTCTGGAAACACCATATATTTT. Translated: CASSSPLGASGNTIYF.

The rearrangement joins TRBV29-1 to TRBJ2-2; a possible D gene is TRBD2 (5 bases). This CDR3 contains 12 residues. Per germline, CDR1 SQVTM and CDR2 ANQGSEA. V lost 4 bases, J lost 4 bases, and 7 bases lay in between. CDR3: CSVGLATGELFF. The CDR3 coding sequence is TGCAGCGTTGGTCTAGCCACCGGGGAGCTGTTTTTT.

This sequence joins TRBV2 and TRBJ1-2; maybe TRBD1 (6 bases). Germline values: CDR1 SNHLY, CDR2 FYNNEI. This CDR3 spans 13 amino acids. Trimming pared 6 bases from V and 8 bases from J, leaving 16 bases between. For the CDR3, the DNA is TGTGCCAGCAGGGACAGCGTTTTAGGAGGCTACACCTTC. Protein sequence: CASRDSVLGGYTF.

This clone was seen a handful of times. V gene TRBV30 combines with J gene TRBJ2-2, with TRBD1 matching 7 bases. V lost 2 bases to trimming and J lost 4 bases; unmatched junction nucleotides: 4. Germline V gene data show CDR1 as GTSNPN and CDR2 as SVGIG (reference sequence). The CDR3 has 14 residues. CDR3 region: CAWSPGQSTGELFF. The CDR3 region has the DNA TGTGCCTGGAGTCCGGGACAGAGCACCGGGGAGCTGTTTTTT.